Listed here is a single TCR beta chain. The antigen remains undetermined. The CDR3 totals 15 residues. Germline lookup yields CDR1 MGHRA and CDR2 YSYEKL. The V and J ends lost 4 bases and 1 base, in that order; junction bases with no gene match: 3. These data come from a study of shared clonotypes between healthy human individuals. Study context: Ranging from 18 to 49 in age, donors were a couple of women and three men.

Sequencing used immunoSEQ multiplex PCR; TCRdb keeps in-frame clones, though not all of them. The sample has roughly 500,000 clones; 79% are singletons. Whole-study findings and limits: Donor scarcity curtailed the genetic and exposure-history diversity represented herein.

The study drew its donors from healthy HIV-negative adults without recent acute infections or vaccinations. Every one of the donors was a Caucasian adult that lived in Nashville, Tennessee. Sequenced: PBMCs. This rearrangement joins TRBV4-1 to TRBJ1-1, with 10 bases matching TRBD1. The TCR comes from a woman in her forties in good health. Some clones in this sample may be carry-over from other donors' samples. CDR3 bases: TGCGCCAGCAGCCGGGACAGGGGCGGGAACACTGAAGCTTTCTTT. It yields the protein CASSRDRGGNTEAFF.